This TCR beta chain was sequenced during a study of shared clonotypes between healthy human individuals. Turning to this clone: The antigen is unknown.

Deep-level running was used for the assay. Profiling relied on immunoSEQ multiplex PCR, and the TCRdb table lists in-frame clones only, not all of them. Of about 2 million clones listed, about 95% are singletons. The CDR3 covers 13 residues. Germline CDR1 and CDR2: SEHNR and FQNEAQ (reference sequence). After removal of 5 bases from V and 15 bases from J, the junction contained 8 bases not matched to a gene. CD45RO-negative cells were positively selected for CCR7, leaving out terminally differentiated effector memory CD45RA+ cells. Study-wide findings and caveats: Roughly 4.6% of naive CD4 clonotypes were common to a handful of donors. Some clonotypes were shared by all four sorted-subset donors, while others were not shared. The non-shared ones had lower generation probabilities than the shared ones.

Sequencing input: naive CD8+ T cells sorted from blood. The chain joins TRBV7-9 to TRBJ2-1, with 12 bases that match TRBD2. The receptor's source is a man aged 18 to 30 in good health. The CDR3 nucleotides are TGTGCCAGCAGCCCACCGACTAGCGGGAGACGGTTCTTC. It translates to CASSPPTSGRRFF.